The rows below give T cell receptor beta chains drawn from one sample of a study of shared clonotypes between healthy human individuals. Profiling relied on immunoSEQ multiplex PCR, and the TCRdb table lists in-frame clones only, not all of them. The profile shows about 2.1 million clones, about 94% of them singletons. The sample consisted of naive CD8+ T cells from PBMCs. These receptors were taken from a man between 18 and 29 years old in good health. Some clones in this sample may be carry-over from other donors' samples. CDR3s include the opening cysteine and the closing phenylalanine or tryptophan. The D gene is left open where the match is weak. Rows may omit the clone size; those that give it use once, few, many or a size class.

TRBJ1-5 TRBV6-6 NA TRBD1 CASTGGTAYSNQPQHF TGTGCCAGCACCGGCGGGACAGCTTATAGCAATCAGCCCCAGCATTTT
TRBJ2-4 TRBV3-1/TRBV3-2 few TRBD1 CFQGARHF TGTTTTCAGGGGGCGAGGCACTTC
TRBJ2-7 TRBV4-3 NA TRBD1 CASSEDRGHEQYF TGCGCCAGCAGCGAAGACAGGGGCCACGAGCAGTACTTC
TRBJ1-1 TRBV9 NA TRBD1 CASSPPGRGLWNTEAFF TGTGCCAGCAGCCCCCCCGGCAGGGGGCTTTGGAACACTGAAGCTTTCTTT
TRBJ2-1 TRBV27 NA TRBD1 CASTVLGQAGEQFF TGTGCCAGCACGGTTTTAGGACAGGCTGGTGAGCAGTTCTTC
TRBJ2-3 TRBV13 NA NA CASSQNGADTQYF TGTGCCAGCAGTCAGAACGGCGCAGATACGCAGTATTTT
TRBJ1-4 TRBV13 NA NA CASSRLGEGDEKLFF TGTGCCAGCAGCCGCCTGGGGGAAGGGGATGAAAAACTGTTTTTT
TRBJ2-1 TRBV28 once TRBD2 CASREGSYNEQFF TGTGCCAGCCGGGAGGGTTCCTACAATGAGCAGTTCTTC
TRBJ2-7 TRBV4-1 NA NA CASSQGPRTDEQYF TGCGCCAGCAGCCAAGGCCCCCGAACCGACGAGCAGTACTTC
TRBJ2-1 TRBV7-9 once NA CATPESSYNEQFF TGTGCCACCCCGGAGAGCTCCTACAATGAGCAGTTCTTC
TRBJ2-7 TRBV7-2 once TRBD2 CASSLDPSGTYEQYF TGTGCCAGCAGCTTAGATCCTAGCGGAACCTACGAGCAGTACTTC
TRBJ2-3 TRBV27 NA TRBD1 CASLPQFGQGPDTQYF TGTGCCAGTTTACCACAGTTCGGACAGGGGCCAGATACGCAGTATTTT
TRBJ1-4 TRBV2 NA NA CASSESVFGGELFF TGTGCCAGCAGTGAATCGGTGTTTGGGGGGGAACTGTTTTTT
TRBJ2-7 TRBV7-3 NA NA CASSFRADRATYEQYF TGTGCCAGCAGCTTTCGTGCGGACCGGGCGACCTACGAGCAGTACTTC
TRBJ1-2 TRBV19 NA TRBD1 CASTVVMGQPYGYTF TGTGCCAGTACCGTCGTCATGGGACAGCCCTATGGCTACACCTTC
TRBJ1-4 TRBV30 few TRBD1 CAWSTWDRGYEKLFF TGTGCCTGGAGTACATGGGACAGGGGTTACGAAAAACTGTTTTTT
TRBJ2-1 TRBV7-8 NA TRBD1 CASSSTGRAEQFF TGTGCCAGCAGCTCGACAGGGCGCGCTGAGCAGTTCTTC
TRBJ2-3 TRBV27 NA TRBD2 CASSLLAGSTDTQYF TGTGCCAGCAGTTTACTAGCGGGGTCCACAGATACGCAGTATTTT
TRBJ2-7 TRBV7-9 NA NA CASSSISPLGPYF TGTGCCAGCAGCTCCATAAGCCCCTTAGGTCCTTACTTC
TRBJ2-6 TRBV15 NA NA CATSRADRDPRSGANVLTF TGTGCCACCAGCAGAGCGGACCGGGATCCAAGGTCTGGGGCCAACGTCCTGACTTTC
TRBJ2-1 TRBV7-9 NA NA CASSLGVEQFF TGTGCCAGCAGCCTAGGGGTTGAGCAGTTCTTC
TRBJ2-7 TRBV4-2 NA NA CASSPRGGAVSYEQYF TGTGCCAGCAGCCCACGGGGCGGTGCGGTATCCTACGAGCAGTACTTC
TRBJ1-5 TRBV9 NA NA CASSAGGNQPQHF TGTGCCAGCAGCGCCGGTGGCAATCAGCCCCAGCATTTT
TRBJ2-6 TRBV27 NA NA CASSIVRGANVLTF TGTGCCAGCAGCATCGTTAGGGGGGCCAACGTCCTGACTTTC
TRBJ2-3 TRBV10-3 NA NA CAISESGYTSTDTQYF TGTGCCATCAGTGAGTCTGGCTATACTAGCACAGATACGCAGTATTTT
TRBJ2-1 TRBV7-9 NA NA CASSLRSQGAPKYNEQFF TGTGCCAGCAGCTTAAGGAGTCAAGGGGCCCCTAAATACAATGAGCAGTTCTTC
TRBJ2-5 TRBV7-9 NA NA CASSLVQRPGDLKETQYF TGTGCCAGCAGCTTAGTTCAAAGGCCGGGGGACTTGAAAGAGACCCAGTACTTC
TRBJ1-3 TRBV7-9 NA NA CASSLAPGVSGNTIYF TGTGCCAGCAGCTTAGCCCCCGGGGTCTCTGGAAACACCATATATTTT
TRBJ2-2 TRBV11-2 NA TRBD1 CASSPIGGLKELFF TGTGCCAGCAGCCCAATAGGGGGCCTTAAGGAGCTGTTTTTT
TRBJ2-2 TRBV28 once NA CASSFLRTGELFF TGTGCCAGCAGTTTTCTAAGGACCGGGGAGCTGTTTTTT
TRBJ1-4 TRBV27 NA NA CASSLGRDEKLFF TGTGCCAGCAGTTTGGGCAGGGATGAAAAACTGTTTTTT